This T cell receptor (beta chain) originates from a study of shared clonotypes between healthy human individuals. Background on the study: Each donor contributed plates that comprised three CD4 naive, three CD4 memory, two CD8 naive and one CD8 memory.

Turning to this clone: Its antigen is undetermined.

Only CD45RO-negative cells positively selected for CCR7 counted as naive CD8 cells, so terminally differentiated effector memory CD45RA+ cells were excluded. TCRdb keeps only in-frame clones here, not all; method: immunoSEQ multiplex PCR. Seen here are some 600,000 clones, 90% to 97% observed once, and the top ten hold around 0.1%. Overall study results and limits: Against clonotypes common to all four donors, non-shared ones had lower generation probabilities. When naive CD4 clonotypes were compared across a few donors, 4% to 6.5% were shared.

The J segment lost 3 bases and the V segment lost 3 bases, leaving 3 bases of the junction unmatched. Germline V gene lookup returns CDR1 SQVTM and CDR2 ANQGSEA. The CDR3 has 14 residues. The V gene is TRBV29-1, the J gene TRBJ2-1; 9 bases fit TRBD2. Material for sequencing was naive CD8+ T cells sorted from blood. This receptor was taken from a woman under 40 in good health. Written as DNA, the CDR3 is TGCAGCGTTGAGTCGCGGGAGGGCTACAATGAGCAGTTCTTC. Its protein product is CSVESREGYNEQFF.